Listed below are T cell receptor beta chains from one sample, sequenced in a study of CD4 and CD8 cells across lung adenocarcinoma regions. One entry per CDR3 protein, called by TCRdb with MiXCR from the PCR reads. There are 9,000 to 13,000 distinct CDR3 sequences in the sample; 53% occur only once, and around 20% lies in the top ten. Sequencing was carried out using CD4+ T cells from the center of a lung tumor. All receptors come from a male donor with lung adenocarcinoma. The CD4 and CD8 labels of this study may be unreliable. The CDR3 runs from the conserved cysteine through the conserved F or W. A D gene is named only where the DNA matches it firmly. A row's size may be missing; if present it is once, few, many or a size class.

>-|TRBV10-3|TRBJ2-3|-
CAGKGAGDAETQYF
TGTGCGGGAAAAGGAGCGGGTGACGCAGAGACGCAGTATTTT
>few|TRBV6-1|TRBJ2-1|TRBD2
CATGVAGSYNEQFF
TGTGCCACGGGGGTAGCGGGTTCTTACAATGAGCAGTTCTTC
>-|TRBV6-1|TRBJ2-3|TRBD2
CASSPRLGTSGRTDNTQYF
TGTGCCAGCAGTCCTCGCCTAGGAACTAGCGGGAGGACCGATAATACGCAGTATTTT
>-|TRBV7-6|TRBJ2-5|-
CASSRGLGETQYF
TGTGCCAGCAGTCGGGGGCTAGGAGAGACCCAGTACTTC
>-|TRBV10-1|TRBJ2-1|TRBD1
CASSEFGQGSIDEQFF
TGCGCCAGCAGTGAATTCGGACAGGGGAGTATCGATGAGCAGTTCTTC
>medium-sized|TRBV6-1|TRBJ2-6|-
CASTPQGSGANVLTF
TGTGCCAGCACCCCACAAGGCTCTGGGGCCAACGTCCTGACTTTC
>-|TRBV6-4|TRBJ2-3|-
CASSEEGGDKDTQYF
TGTGCCAGCAGTGAAGAGGGGGGAGACAAAGATACGCAGTATTTT
>-|TRBV10-3|TRBJ2-3|TRBD2
CAGKLAGEEDTQYF
TGTGCCGGAAAATTAGCGGGAGAGGAAGATACGCAGTACTTT
>-|TRBV6-2/TRBV6-3|TRBJ2-3|TRBD2
CASSNNLAGGTTDTQYF
TGTGCCAGCAGTAACAACTTAGCGGGGGGTACCACAGATACGCAGTATTTT
>-|TRBV6-1|TRBJ2-1|-
CASGRGNEQFF
TGTGCCAGCGGGAGGGGGAATGAGCAGTTCTTC
>-|TRBV10-1|TRBJ2-3|-
CASSEGAGSKNIQYF
TGCGCCAGCAGTGAGGGAGCGGGTAGCAAAAACATTCAGTACTTT
>many|TRBV6-2/TRBV6-3|TRBJ2-1|TRBD2
CASSVGLEYNEQFF
TGTGCCAGCAGTGTTGGACTAGAATACAATGAGCAGTTCTTC
>many|TRBV6-1|TRBJ1-6|TRBD1
CATGLGGGNSPLHF
TGTGCCACAGGCCTAGGGGGCGGTAATTCACCCCTCCACTTT
>-|TRBV27|TRBJ2-1|-
CASSLSRGVGRNEQFF
TGTGCCAGCAGTTTATCGAGGGGTGTGGGGCGCAATGAGCAGTTCTTC
>few|TRBV6-5|TRBJ1-4|-
CASSYSIRASTNEKLFF
TGTGCCAGCAGTTACTCGATCAGGGCCTCAACTAATGAAAAACTGTTTTTT
>-|TRBV5-1|TRBJ2-4|TRBD1
CASSFDRAQNIQYF
TGCGCCAGCAGCTTCGACAGGGCCCAAAACATTCAGTACTTC
>-|TRBV6-1|TRBJ2-7|-
CARGEGSRGQDTQYF
TGTGCCAGGGGTGAGGGTAGCCGGGGGCAAGATACGCAGTACTTC
>-|TRBV5-1|TRBJ2-5|-
CASSLALGETQYF
TGCGCCAGCAGCTTGGCCTTAGGAGAGACCCAGTACTTC
>many|TRBV10-3|TRBJ2-3|-
CAISPGSSTDTQYF
TGTGCCATCAGTCCGGGGAGTAGCACAGATACGCAGTATTTT
>medium-sized|TRBV6-1|TRBJ2-5|-
CASSEVFLQKTQYF
TGTGCCAGCAGTGAAGTTTTCCTTCAGAAGACCCAGTACTTC
>medium-sized|TRBV7-6|TRBJ2-7|TRBD2
CASSLTTSPAEGEQYF
TGTGCCAGCAGCTTAACGACTAGCCCCGCAGAGGGCGAGCAGTACTTC
>-|TRBV6-1|TRBJ2-3|-
CVSSEWGLWGTDMQYF
TGTGTCAGCAGTGAATGGGGGCTTTGGGGCACAGATATGCAGTATTTC
>few|TRBV4-1|TRBJ1-1|-
CASSQAGLAGNTEAFF
TGCGCCAGCAGCCAAGCAGGGTTAGCAGGAAACACTGAAGCTTTCTTT
>medium-sized|TRBV27|TRBJ2-5|-
CASSPQTRDAETQYF
TGTGCCAGCAGTCCACAAACCAGGGATGCGGAGACCCAGTACTTC
>medium-sized|TRBV6-1|TRBJ2-3|TRBD2
CASSLAGGQDTQYF
TGTGCCAGCAGTCTAGCGGGGGGGCAAGATACGCAGTATTTT
>-|TRBV6-1|TRBJ2-4|-
CASSETRGAKNTQYF
TGTGCCAGCAGTGAGACTAGGGGGGCCAAAAATACTCAGTACTTC
>-|TRBV6-1|TRBJ2-1|-
CASSDRGDNEQFF
TGTGCCAGCAGTGATCGGGGCGACAATGAGCAGTTCTTC
>medium-sized|TRBV27|TRBJ2-5|-
CASSNGGPGETQYF
TGTGCCAGCAGTAACGGGGGGCCTGGGGAGACCCAGTACTTC
>-|TRBV6-1|TRBJ2-2|-
CASREPGRDTGELFF
TGTGCCAGCAGAGAACCGGGCCGGGACACCGGGGAGCTGTTTTTT
>-|TRBV12-3/TRBV12-4|TRBJ2-1|-
CASSFKTYYYNEQFF
TGTGCCAGCAGTTTCAAGACTTATTACTACAATGAGCAGTTCTTC
>-|TRBV6-1|TRBJ2-4|-
CASSETRGGTDTQYF
TGTGCCAGCAGTGAGACTAGGGGGGGCACAGACACGCAGTATTTC
>medium-sized|TRBV6-4|TRBJ1-1|-
CASSDGENTEAFF
TGTGCCAGCAGTGACGGGGAGAACACTGAAGCTTTCTTT
>-|TRBV14|TRBJ2-1|TRBD2
CASSRSIGLAGVGRYNEQFF
TGTGCCAGCAGCCGATCCATTGGACTAGCGGGAGTTGGGAGGTACAATGAGCAGTTCTTC
>-|TRBV6-1|TRBJ2-1|-
CASSRAMSTNEQFF
TGTGCCAGCAGTCGGGCTATGAGCACCAATGAGCAGTTCTTT
>once|TRBV6-2/TRBV6-3|TRBJ2-3|-
CASSYSMGGGKNTQYF
TGTGCCAGCAGTTACTCGATGGGCGGGGGCAAAAACACGCAGTATTTT
>many|TRBV27|TRBJ2-6|TRBD2
CASTRLAASGANVLTF
TGTGCCAGCACCCGACTAGCGGCCTCTGGGGCCAACGTCCTGACTTTC
>-|TRBV6-5|TRBJ1-1|-
CASSSGSPGNTEAFF
TGTGCCAGCAGTTCGGGATCCCCGGGGAACACTGAAGCTTTCTTT
>-|TRBV6-1|TRBJ1-3|-
CASKEVSASGNTIYF
TGTGCCAGCAAAGAGGTCAGCGCCTCTGGAAACACCATATATTTT
>-|TRBV7-2|TRBJ2-5|TRBD1
CASSATGTGGVGQYF
TGTGCCAGCAGCGCCACCGGGACAGGGGGCGTGGGGCAGTACTTC
>-|TRBV27|TRBJ2-1|TRBD1
CASSLMAGQGYNEQFF
TGTGCCAGCAGTTTAATGGCGGGACAGGGATACAATGAGCAGTTCTTC
>-|TRBV6-1|TRBJ2-3|TRBD2
CASSVGGVGAKDTQYF
TGTGCCAGCAGCGTTGGGGGGGTGGGAGCCAAAGATACGCAGTATTTT
>once|TRBV27|TRBJ2-5|-
CASRAVGGARAQETQYF
TGTGCCAGCAGAGCGGTAGGCGGGGCGCGGGCCCAAGAGACGCAGTACTTC
>-|TRBV6-1|TRBJ2-3|-
CASSPGPCATDMQYF
TGTGCCAGCAGCCCCGGGCCATGTGCCACAGACATGCAGTATTTT
>-|TRBV6-1|TRBJ2-7|TRBD2
CARSVGSGGPDTQYF
TGTGCCAGGAGTGTGGGGAGCGGGGGGCCAGATACGCAGTACTTC
>-|TRBV6-4|TRBJ2-7|-
CASSARETQYF
TGTGCCAGCAGTGCTCGAGAGACGCAGTACTTC
>-|TRBV6-1|TRBJ2-3|-
CASSLRESTDTQYF
TGTGCCAGCAGTCTCCGGGAGAGCACAGACACGCAGTACTTT
>-|TRBV10-3|TRBJ1-3|-
CAVTAEYSGNTIYF
TGTGCAGTGACAGCCGAATATTCTGGAAACACCATATATTTT
>-|TRBV6-1|TRBJ1-1|TRBD1
CASGGAAGGLPEAFF
TGTGCCAGCGGAGGGGCGGCAGGGGGCTTGCCTGAAGCTTTCTTT
>once|TRBV27|TRBJ2-5|-
CGGLGCRDPDTQYF
TGTGGGGGGCTTGGATGCCGTGACCCAGATACCCAGTACTTC
>once|TRBV18|TRBJ2-3|-
CASSPSDSSDTQYF
TGTGCCAGCTCACCCTCCGACTCCTCAGATACGCAGTATTTT
>many|TRBV10-3|TRBJ2-5|-
CAISWAGETQYF
TGTGCCATCAGTTGGGCGGGGGAGACCCAGTACTTC
>once|TRBV6-1|TRBJ2-3|-
CASSPKAVNTGAQYF
TGTGCCAGCAGTCCCAAGGCCGTGAACACCGGTGCGCAGTATTTT